This T cell receptor (beta chain) was sequenced for a study of PD-L1 blockade in urothelial cancer. Study-wide background: Before enrollment, 0 to 3 chemotherapy regimens had been given to patients.

General study findings and limits: Pretreatment blood TCR clonality under the median forecast improved survival.

The sample holds a few counts of this clone. Its antigen remains unidentified. V was cut by 6 bases and J by 5 bases, with 12 bases left in between. The CDR3 loop spans 13 amino acids. Germline CDR1 reads KGHSH; CDR2 reads LQKENI. Time point here: pretreatment peripheral blood. Sequencing used immunoSEQ multiplex PCR; TCRdb keeps in-frame clones, though not all of them. The table lists 75,000 to 95,000 clones, around four fifths of them singletons. The material was PBMCs, obtained around atezolizumab (anti-PD-L1) treatment. This chain links TRBV18 with TRBJ2-3, with D tentatively TRBD2 (6 bases). The TCR sequence derives from a man aged 40-55 years with urothelial cancer. The CDR3 DNA follows: TGTGCCAGCTCCTCGTCGGGGGAAGATACGCAGTATTTT. As protein: CASSSSGEDTQYF.